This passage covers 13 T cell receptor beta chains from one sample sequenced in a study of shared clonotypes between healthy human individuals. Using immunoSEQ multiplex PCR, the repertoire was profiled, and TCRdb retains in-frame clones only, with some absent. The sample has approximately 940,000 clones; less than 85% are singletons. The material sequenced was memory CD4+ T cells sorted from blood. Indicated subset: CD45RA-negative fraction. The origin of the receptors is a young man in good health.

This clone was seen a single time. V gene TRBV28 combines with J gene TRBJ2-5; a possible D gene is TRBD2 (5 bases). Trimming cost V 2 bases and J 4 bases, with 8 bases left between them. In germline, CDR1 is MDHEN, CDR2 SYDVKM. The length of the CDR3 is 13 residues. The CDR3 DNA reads TGTGCCAGCAGTTTAAGCGGTACAGAGACCCAGTACTTC. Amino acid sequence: CASSLSGTETQYF.

The CDR3 loop is CASSPSQGPSYEQYF. In nucleotides, the CDR3 is TGTGCCAGCTCACCCTCACAGGGGCCCTCCTACGAGCAGTACTTC. The V call is TRBV18, the J call TRBJ2-7; 7 positions match TRBD1. V shed 3 bases, J shed 0 bases, and the junction held 5 bases outside the gene matches. The germline CDR1 and CDR2 sequences are KGHSH and LQKENI. This CDR3 has 15 residues.

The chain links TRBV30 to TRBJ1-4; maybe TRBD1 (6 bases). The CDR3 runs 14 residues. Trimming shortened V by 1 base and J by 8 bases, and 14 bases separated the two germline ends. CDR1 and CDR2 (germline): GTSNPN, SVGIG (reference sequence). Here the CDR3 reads CAWSAGTWGEKLFF. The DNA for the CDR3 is TGTGCCTGGAGTGCCGGGACATGGGGGGAAAAACTGTTTTTT. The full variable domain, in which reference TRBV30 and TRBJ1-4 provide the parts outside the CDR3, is SQTIHQWPATLVQPVGSPLSLECTVEGTSNPNLYWYRQAAGRGLQLLFYSVGIGQISSEVPQNLSASRPQDRQFILSSKKLLLSDSGFYLCAWSAGTWGEKLFFGSGTQLSVL.

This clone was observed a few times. The CDR3 spells CATSRETGLNSPLHF. The CDR3, as DNA: TGTGCCACCAGCAGAGAGACAGGTTTAAATTCACCCCTCCACTTT. The chain links TRBV15 to TRBJ1-6; maybe TRBD1 (6 bases). The germline gives CDR1 LNHNV, CDR2 YYDKDF (reference sequence). Trimming removed 0 bases from V and 7 bases from J, with 10 bases in between. This CDR3 has 15 residues.

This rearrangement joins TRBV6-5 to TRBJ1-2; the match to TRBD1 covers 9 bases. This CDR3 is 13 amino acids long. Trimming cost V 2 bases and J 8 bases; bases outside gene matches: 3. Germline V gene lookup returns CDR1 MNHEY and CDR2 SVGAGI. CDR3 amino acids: CASSYRTGGGYTF. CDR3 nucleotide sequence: TGTGCCAGCAGTTACCGAACAGGGGGCGGCTACACCTTC.

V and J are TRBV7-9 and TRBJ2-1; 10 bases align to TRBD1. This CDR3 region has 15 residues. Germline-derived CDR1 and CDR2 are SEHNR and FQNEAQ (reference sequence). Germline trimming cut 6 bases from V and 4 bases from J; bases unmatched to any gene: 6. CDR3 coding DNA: TGTGCCAGCAGTACCGGACAGGGGGTTTACAATGAGCAGTTCTTC. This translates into CASSTGQGVYNEQFF.

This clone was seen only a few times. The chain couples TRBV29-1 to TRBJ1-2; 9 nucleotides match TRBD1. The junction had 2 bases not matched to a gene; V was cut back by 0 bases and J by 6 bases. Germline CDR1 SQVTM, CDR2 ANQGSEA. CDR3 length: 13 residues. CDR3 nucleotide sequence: TGCAGCGTTGAAGAGGGGACAGGGCATGGCTACACCTTC. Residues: CSVEEGTGHGYTF.

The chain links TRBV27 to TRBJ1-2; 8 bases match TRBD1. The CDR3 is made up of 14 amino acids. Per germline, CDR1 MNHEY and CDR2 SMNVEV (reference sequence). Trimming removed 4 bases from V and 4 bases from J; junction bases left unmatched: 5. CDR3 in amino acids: CASSSTGGSYGYTF. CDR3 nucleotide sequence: TGTGCCAGCAGTTCCACAGGGGGTTCCTATGGCTACACCTTC.

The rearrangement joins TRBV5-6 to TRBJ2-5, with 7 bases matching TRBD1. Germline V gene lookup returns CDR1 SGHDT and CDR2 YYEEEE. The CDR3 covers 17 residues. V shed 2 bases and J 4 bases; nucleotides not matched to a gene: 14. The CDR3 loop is CASSLPYRQGTGETQYF. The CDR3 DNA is TGTGCCAGCAGCTTACCATATAGACAGGGTACGGGAGAGACCCAGTACTTC.

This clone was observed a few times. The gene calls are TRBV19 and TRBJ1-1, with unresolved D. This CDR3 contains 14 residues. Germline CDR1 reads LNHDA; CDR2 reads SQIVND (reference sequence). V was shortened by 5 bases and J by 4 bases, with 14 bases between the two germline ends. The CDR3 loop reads CASSPIASGTEAFF. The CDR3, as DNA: TGTGCCAGTAGTCCCATTGCGTCAGGCACTGAAGCTTTCTTT. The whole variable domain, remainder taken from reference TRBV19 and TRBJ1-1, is DGGITQSPKYLFRKEGQNVTLSCEQNLNHDAMYWYRQDPGQGLRLIYYSQIVNDFQKGDIAEGYSVSREKKESFPLTVTSAQKNPTAFYLCASSPIASGTEAFFGQGTRLTVV.

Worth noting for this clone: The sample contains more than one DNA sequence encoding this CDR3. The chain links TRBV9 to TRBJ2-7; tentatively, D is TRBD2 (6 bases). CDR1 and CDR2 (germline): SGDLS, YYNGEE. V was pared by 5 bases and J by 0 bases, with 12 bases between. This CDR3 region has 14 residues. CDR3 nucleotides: TGTGCCAGCAGTCCCACCGGGAGCTCCTACGAGCAGTACTTC. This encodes CASSPTGSSYEQYF. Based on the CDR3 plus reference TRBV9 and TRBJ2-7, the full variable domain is DSGVTQTPKHLITATGQRVTLRCSPRSGDLSVYWYQQSLDQGLQFLIQYYNGEERAKGNILERFSAQQFPDLHSELNLSSLELGDSALYFCASSPTGSSYEQYFGPGTRLTVT.

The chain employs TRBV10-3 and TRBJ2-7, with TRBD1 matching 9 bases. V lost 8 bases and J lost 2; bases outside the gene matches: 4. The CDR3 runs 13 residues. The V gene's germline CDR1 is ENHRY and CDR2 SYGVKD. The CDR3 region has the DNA TGTGCCATCCGGGACAGGGCGACCTACGAGCAGTACTTC. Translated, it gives CAIRDRATYEQYF.

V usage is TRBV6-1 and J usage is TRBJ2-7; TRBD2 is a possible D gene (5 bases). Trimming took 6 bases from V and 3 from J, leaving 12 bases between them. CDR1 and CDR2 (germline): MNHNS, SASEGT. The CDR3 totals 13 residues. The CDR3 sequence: CASRVAGVYEQYF. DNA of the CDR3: TGTGCCAGCAGGGTAGCCGGGGTCTACGAGCAGTACTTC.